These T cell receptor beta chains were read from a single sample in a study of low-dose radiotherapy and immunotherapy resistance in tumors. Each CDR3 protein gets one entry after TCRdb re-called the reads with MiXCR. The sample shows about 46,000 distinct CDR3 sequences, 12% of them seen only once. Sample: PBMCs, taken before treatment. The receptors derive from a female donor with ovarian cancer. The CDR3 runs from the conserved cysteine through the conserved F or W. D genes are given only for firm matches. Rows may omit the clone size; those that give it use once, few, many or a size class.

size: many
J: TRBJ2-7
D: TRBD1
V: TRBV4-3
DNA: TGCGCCAGCAGCCGACAGGACAGGGGTGTCCACGAGCAGTACTTC
CDR3: CASSRQDRGVHEQYF

size: many
J: TRBJ1-6
D: TRBD1
V: TRBV7-9
DNA: TGTGCCAGCAGCCGAGGGACAGGGGAGTTTTCACCCCTCCACTTT
CDR3: CASSRGTGEFSPLHF

size: many
J: TRBJ2-7
D: TRBD2
V: TRBV3-1
DNA: TGTGCCAGCAGCATCGGGGGGGCGGAATCCTACGAGCAGTACTTC
CDR3: CASSIGGAESYEQYF

size: many
J: TRBJ2-1
D: .
V: TRBV20-1
DNA: TGCAGTGCTTACGGACGGATCTACAATGAGCAGTTCTTC
CDR3: CSAYGRIYNEQFF

size: many
J: TRBJ2-7
D: TRBD1
V: TRBV29-1
DNA: TGCAGCGGCCAGGGGGAAGGTGGCTACGAGCAGTACTTC
CDR3: CSGQGEGGYEQYF

size: many
J: TRBJ1-1
D: .
V: TRBV12-3/TRBV12-4
DNA: TGTGCCAGCAGTTTCACCATGATGAACACTGAAGCTTTCTTT
CDR3: CASSFTMMNTEAFF

size: many
J: TRBJ2-5
D: .
V: TRBV6-1
DNA: TGTGCCAGCAGTGAATGGCGGGAGACCCAGTACTTC
CDR3: CASSEWRETQYF

size: .
J: TRBJ2-7
D: .
V: TRBV5-4
DNA: TGTGCCAGCAGCCCGGACAGCCTTTCTTACTACGAGCAGTACTTC
CDR3: CASSPDSLSYYEQYF

size: many
J: TRBJ2-1
D: TRBD1
V: TRBV2
DNA: TGTGCCAGCGAAAAACAGGGGGGCTTGGGCAATGAGCAGTTCTTC
CDR3: CASEKQGGLGNEQFF

size: few
J: TRBJ1-1
D: .
V: TRBV20-1
DNA: TGCAGTGCTATCCGGGACGGGAACACTGAAGCTTTCTTT
CDR3: CSAIRDGNTEAFF

size: many
J: TRBJ1-6
D: TRBD1
V: TRBV5-4
DNA: TGTGCCAGCAGCACTGGGACAGGGGGTTATAATTCACCCCTCCACTTT
CDR3: CASSTGTGGYNSPLHF

size: many
J: TRBJ2-3
D: TRBD1
V: TRBV13
DNA: TGTGCCAGCAGCTTCCGACTGACAGGGCAATCCGATACGCAGTATTTT
CDR3: CASSFRLTGQSDTQYF